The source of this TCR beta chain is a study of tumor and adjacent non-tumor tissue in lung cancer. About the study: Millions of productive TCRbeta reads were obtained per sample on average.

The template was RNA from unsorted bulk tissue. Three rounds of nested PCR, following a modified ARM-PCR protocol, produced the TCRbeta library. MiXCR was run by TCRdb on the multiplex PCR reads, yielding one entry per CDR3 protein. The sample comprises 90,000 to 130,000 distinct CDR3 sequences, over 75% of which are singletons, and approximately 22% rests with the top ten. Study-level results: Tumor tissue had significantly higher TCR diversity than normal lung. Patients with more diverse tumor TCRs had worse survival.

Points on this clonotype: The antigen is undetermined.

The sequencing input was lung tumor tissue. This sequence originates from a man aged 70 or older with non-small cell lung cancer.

As DNA, the CDR3 is TGCGCCAGCAGCCAAGACTCAGCGGGGGCTGAATACAATGAGCAGTACTTC. Its translation is CASSQDSAGAEYNEQYF. The chain employs TRBV4-3 and TRBJ2-1, with TRBD2 identical over 8 bases. The J call may be mistaken, given a closer DNA end match to TRBJ2-7. Per the germline V gene, CDR1 is LGHNA and CDR2 is YSLEER. The CDR3 loop spans 17 amino acids.